This TCR beta chain was profiled in a study of CD8+CD57+ T cells in acquired aplastic anemia. Looking at the study overall: DNA recovered from sorted CD4+ and CD8+ cells had a mean of about 3 ug. Study observations and caveats: The same twenty-nine CD8+ CDR3 sequences occurred in patients and in controls.

This clonotype was detected many times. Its specificity is not known. CDR3 length: 16 residues. V lost 3 bases, J lost 5 bases, and 19 bases lay in between. The study profiled TCR beta VDJ and CDR3 using genomic DNA as template. Each CDR3 protein is one row after TCRdb ran MiXCR on the reads. Among hundreds of thousands of distinct CDR3 sequences listed, about 70% were seen once. This TCR was sampled from a human donor in good health, serving as a control. Material: sorted CD4+, CD8+, or CD8+CD57+ T cells (not recorded which) from PBMCs. The chain is built from TRBV12-3 or TRBV12-4 and TRBJ2-5, with D possibly TRBD1 on 6 matching bases. CDR3 sequence: CASSFPWVRGPETQYF. The CDR3 nucleotides are TGTGCCAGCAGTTTCCCCTGGGTCAGGGGCCCGGAGACCCAGTACTTC.